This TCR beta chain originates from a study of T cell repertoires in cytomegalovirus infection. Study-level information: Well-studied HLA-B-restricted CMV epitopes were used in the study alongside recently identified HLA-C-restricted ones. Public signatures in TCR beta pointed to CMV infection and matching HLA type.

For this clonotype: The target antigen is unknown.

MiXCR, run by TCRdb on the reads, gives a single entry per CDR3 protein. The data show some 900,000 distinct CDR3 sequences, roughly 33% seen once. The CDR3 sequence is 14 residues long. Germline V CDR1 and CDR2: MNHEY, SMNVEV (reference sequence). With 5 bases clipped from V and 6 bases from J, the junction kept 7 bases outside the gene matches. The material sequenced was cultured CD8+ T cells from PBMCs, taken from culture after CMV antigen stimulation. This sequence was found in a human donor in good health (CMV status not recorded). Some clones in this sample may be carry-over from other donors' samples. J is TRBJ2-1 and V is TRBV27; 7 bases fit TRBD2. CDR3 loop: CASSVIGTTNEQFF. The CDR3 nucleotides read TGTGCCAGCAGTGTGATCGGGACTACCAATGAGCAGTTCTTC.